Reported below is one T cell receptor beta chain. This clonotype was recorded many times. Its target antigen remains unknown. Base qualities are missing; no much larger clone stands one base away. The TCR beta CDR3 regions were amplified from RNA transcripts. A first-round RT-PCR of the TCR CDR3 used the HTBI primer set with the Qiagen OneStep RT-PCR kit. Libraries were constructed in a second round of multiplex PCR, after which size selection and purification were performed. The libraries were sequenced on an Illumina HiSeq2000 using paired-end 100 bp reads. Processing in the source paper ran as follows. SOAPnuke was used to process the raw data, with reads discarded if the reads contained adapters or uncalled bases, had a mean Phred below 15, or lacked an exact constant-primer or identifier match. High-quality paired reads were merged with COPE v1.2.5, and unique nucleotide sequences were defined as clonotypes. MiTCR v1.1 was used to align clonotypes to the IMGT TRBV, TRBD and TRBJ reference segments. Only V-J combinations with frequency above 0.0001, covering about 99% of repertoires, were analysed. A TCS score was defined as the ratio of F50 (clonal expansion) to E x V (chaos), with BLOSUM62-based TCRdist applied between CDR3 peptides within each V-J. Welch's t-statistics and random forest reduced 500 to 550 V-J features to 13, which were used in a naive Bayes classifier (R e1071). TCRdb ran its own pipeline on the public reads, namely fastp trimming at Q25 and MiXCR clone calling, and kept in-frame beta chains. Rows are combined by CDR3 protein, so each entry shows the most common genes and DNA. These V and J calls originate from TCRdb's pipeline instead of the authors' own analysis. Across this sample there are around 370,000 distinct CDR3 sequences, with around 18% seen only once. The ten largest clonotypes hold about 38% of the sample.

The sample comes from a study of T cells in Graves' hyperthyroidism and ophthalmopathy (dated by TCRdb to the late 2010s). For the wider study: Peripheral blood was sampled at the time of initial diagnosis, prior to any treatment. The paper reports TCR Vbeta CDR3 sequencing of some 140 peripheral blood samples: 40 to 45 ophthalmopathy, roughly 74 hyperthyroidism and around 17 progressor patients. In several Graves' hyperthyroidism patients, the study also compared T-cell repertoires from thyroid tissue with T-cell repertoires from blood. An independent validation cohort of around 19 hyperthyroidism patients and about 16 patients who later progressed to ophthalmopathy tested prospective prediction of ophthalmopathy. Following sampling, methimazole starting at 30 mg daily was given to hyperthyroidism patients, and high-dose intravenous methylprednisolone was given to ophthalmopathy patients. The approximately 95 discovery patients were divided at random into training and test sets in a 7:3 ratio. To identify distinguishing TCR V-J signatures, a discovery cohort of around 100 patients was used, comprising 43 with Graves' ophthalmopathy and 57 with stable Graves' hyperthyroidism.

Ophthalmopathy patients had moderately to severely active disease, with a Clinical Activity Score of 3 or more, a NOSPECS grade of 4 or more, and a disease duration of less than 3 months. The study excluded patients with uncontrolled infections, other autoimmune diseases, pregnancy or lactation. Clinical symptoms, serum thyroxine and TRAb, thyroid ultrasound, and orbital computed tomography formed the basis for the diagnoses. PBMCs were isolated from roughly 10 ml of fresh peripheral blood by Ficoll-Paque density gradient centrifugation. Total RNA was extracted with Trizol reagent, and quality was checked on an Agilent 2100 Bioanalyzer. Sequences MNHNS (CDR1) and SASEGT (CDR2) are obtained from the germline V gene. The CDR3 spans 15 residues, from the cysteine through the phenylalanine. The read is trimmed to its CDR3 DNA, 45 bases read in frame from base 1. Relative to germline, V is missing 4 bases and J is missing 4 bases, with 4 bases of the junction outside any gene match.

Here is what the overall study found, with its caveats: Blood samples also contained most of the expanded thyroid clonotypes (frequency above 0.001), which suggests that blood repertoires may reflect thyroid immune responses. In cross-validation, a model built on a 13 V-J signature told ophthalmopathy apart from stable hyperthyroidism with less than 90% sensitivity and around 84% specificity, and in testing the same model reached 80%/75%. In validation, the model predicted progression to ophthalmopathy with approximately 71% sensitivity and over 72% specificity, a median of about six months before onset. No statistical method was used to fix the sample size in advance, and group allocation was not hidden from the investigators.

This sequence was found in a man between 18 and 29 years old with Graves' ophthalmopathy. Input material: blood. The sequence joins TRBV6-1 to TRBJ2-2; TRBD1 fits 9 bases in the junction. CDR3 protein: CASSVGTGPTGELFF. The nucleotide sequence is TGTGCCAGCAGTGTAGGGACAGGGCCCACCGGGGAGCTGTTTTTT.